The 28 T cell receptor beta chains below all came from one sample that was sequenced in a study of cytomegalovirus exposure and HLA in healthy donors. The PCR employed 60 Vbeta primers together with 13 Jbeta primers. Clones were sequenced by immunoSEQ multiplex PCR, and TCRdb holds only the in-frame ones, with some missing. The table shows 200,000 to 250,000 clones, with approximately 78% occurring only once. Sequencing was performed on PBMCs. These receptors originate from a woman aged 40 to 55 in good health and CMV-seronegative.

In DNA form, the CDR3 reads TGTGCCAGCAGCGTAGGTAACAGTAGGACTGAAGCTTTCTTT. This encodes CASSVGNSRTEAFF. This chain joins TRBV9 and TRBJ1-1; D gene ambiguous. Trimming left V 0 bases short and J 5 bases short, with 11 bases between. CDR1 is SGDLS and CDR2 is YYNGEE in the germline V gene. CDR3 length equals 14 residues.

The chain is built from TRBV29-1 and TRBJ2-7; D possibly corresponds to TRBD1 (6 bases). The CDR3 loop spans 12 amino acids. V lost 7 bases, J lost 5 bases, and 15 bases lay in between. Germline V gene data show CDR1 as SQVTM and CDR2 as ANQGSEA. CDR3 in amino acids: CSASGTIDEQYF. DNA of the CDR3: TGCAGCGCTTCCGGGACAATCGACGAGCAGTACTTC.

The chain joins TRBV19 to TRBJ2-2; no firm D call. The germline V and J ends were trimmed by 8 bases and 6 bases, with 16 bases remaining between them. The CDR3 has 14 residues. Germline V lookup: CDR1 LNHDA, CDR2 SQIVND (reference sequence). In DNA, the CDR3 is TGTGCCAGTTCCCTTCTCTTCGGAGCCGGGGAGCTGTTTTTT. Encoded protein: CASSLLFGAGELFF.

In this sample, this clone turned up a few times. This chain connects TRBV18 to TRBJ1-1, with a possible D match to TRBD1 (5 bases). V was clipped by 5 bases and J by 6 bases, with 13 bases between them. This CDR3 spans 13 amino acids. Germline V CDR1 and CDR2: KGHSH, LQKENI. The CDR3, as DNA: TGTGCCAGCTCATTCCAGGGAACCTCTGAAGCTTTCTTT. Residues: CASSFQGTSEAFF.

The chain recombines TRBV7-8 with TRBJ1-2; D is unresolved. V was cut by 6 bases and J by 7 bases, with 12 bases left in between. CDR3 length equals 12 residues. The germline V gene encodes CDR1 SGHVS and CDR2 FQNEAQ. The CDR3 loop reads CASRRPHGGYTF. The CDR3, as DNA: TGTGCCAGCAGGCGGCCGCACGGTGGCTACACCTTC.

The chain couples TRBV4-1 to TRBJ1-2; no firm D call. The V end was cut by 3 bases, the J end by 8 bases, with 19 bases between. Germline CDR1 reads MGHRA; CDR2 reads YSYEKL. The CDR3 totals 15 residues. The CDR3 nucleotides read TGCGCCAGCAGCCAGCAGTCTTTGGGCGGGATGGGCTACACCTTC. Translation gives CASSQQSLGGMGYTF.

The genes are TRBV13 and TRBJ2-2; maybe TRBD1 (6 bases). The CDR3 is 17 amino acids. Germline V gene lookup returns CDR1 PRHDT and CDR2 FYEKMQ (reference sequence). Deletions cut 2 bases from V and 4 bases from J, with 17 bases between. The CDR3 here is CASSLTSLQGFTGELFF. The CDR3 DNA follows: TGTGCCAGCAGCTTAACAAGTTTGCAGGGGTTCACCGGGGAGCTGTTTTTT. The full variable domain, with the rest looked up from reference TRBV13 and TRBJ2-2, is AAGVIQSPRHLIKEKRETATLKCYPIPRHDTVYWYQQGPGQDPQFLISFYEKMQSDKGSIPDRFSAQQFSDYHSELNMSSLELGDSALYFCASSLTSLQGFTGELFFGEGSRLTVL.

The V gene is TRBV7-9, the J gene TRBJ1-4; D is perhaps TRBD1 (6 bases). CDR1 SEHNR and CDR2 FQNEAQ come from the germline V gene (reference sequence). Trimming removed 4 bases at V and 7 bases at J, with 13 bases between. The CDR3 covers 14 residues. Here the CDR3 DNA reads TGTGCCAGCAGCTCGCAGGGGAGAGGTGAAAAACTGTTTTTT. Amino acid sequence: CASSSQGRGEKLFF.

This rearrangement joins TRBV5-4 to TRBJ1-2; 7 bases line up with TRBD1. Losses at the gene ends were 2 bases for V and 0 bases for J; bases not matched to a gene: 10. The CDR3 loop spans 17 amino acids. From germline, CDR1 is SGHNT and CDR2 YYREEE (reference sequence). The CDR3 is CASSLGTAHYTNYGYTF. In DNA form, the CDR3 reads TGTGCCAGCAGCTTAGGGACAGCACATTACACTAACTATGGCTACACCTTC.

This clone was found once. At one end, the junction sequence differs from germline, possibly due to a read error. Other DNA sequences within the sample encode an identical CDR3. DNA of the CDR3: TGTGCCAGCAGTTACGAAAAAGCGGGGCACACCGAAGCTTTCTTT. It codes for CASSYEKAGHTEAFF. This chain uses TRBV6-4 with TRBJ1-1, with D possibly matching TRBD1 (5 bases). This CDR3 is built from 15 residues. Germline lookup yields CDR1 MRHNA and CDR2 SNTAGT.

The V gene is TRBV10-3, the J gene TRBJ1-1; no firm D call. Between the trimmed V and J ends, which lost 4 bases and 3 bases, there was a span of 9 bases. CDR1 is ENHRY, CDR2 SYGVKD, per germline. CDR3 length equals 13 residues. CDR3 coding DNA: TGTGCCATCAGTGCAGAATTGGACACTGAAGCTTTCTTT. It encodes CAISAELDTEAFF.

The chain links TRBV14 to TRBJ1-2; D is uncertain. Per germline, CDR1 SGHDN and CDR2 FVKESK. The V end was cut by 3 bases, the J end by 4 bases, with 12 bases between. The CDR3 sequence is 14 residues long. CDR3 region: CASSQTREGYGYTF. CDR3 nucleotide sequence: TGTGCCAGCAGCCAGACGAGGGAGGGCTATGGCTACACCTTC. Full variable domain (remainder filled in from reference TRBV14 and TRBJ1-2): EAGVTQFPSHSVIEKGQTVTLRCDPISGHDNLYWYRRVMGKEIKFLLHFVKESKQDESGMPNNRFLAERTGGTYSTLKVQPAELEDSGVYFCASSQTREGYGYTFGSGTRLTVV.

V gene TRBV19 combines with J gene TRBJ2-7; tentatively, D is TRBD1 (5 bases). Trimming pared 5 bases from V and 6 bases from J, leaving 17 bases between. Germline values: CDR1 LNHDA, CDR2 SQIVND (reference sequence). This CDR3 has 14 amino acids. Here the CDR3 DNA reads TGTGCCAGTAGTTCGATCCAAGGGGTCTCCGAGCAGTACTTC. Protein: CASSSIQGVSEQYF.

The rearrangement links TRBV7-9 to TRBJ1-1; 7 positions agree with TRBD1. CDR1 is SEHNR and CDR2 is FQNEAQ in the germline V gene (reference sequence). After removal of 4 bases from V and 0 bases from J, the junction contained 5 bases not matched to a gene. This CDR3 spans 15 amino acids. The CDR3 DNA reads TGTGCCAGCAGCTACCGACAGGGTATGAACACTGAAGCTTTCTTT. This translates into CASSYRQGMNTEAFF.

In its sample, this clone was seen once. The chain recombines TRBV6-4 with TRBJ2-1, with D possibly being TRBD2 (5 bases). CDR3 size: 14 residues. Germline CDR1 and CDR2: MRHNA and SNTAGT. V was pared by 4 bases and J by 5 bases, with 12 bases between. CDR3 protein: CASSVSGADNEQFF. Written as DNA, the CDR3 is TGTGCCAGCAGTGTCAGCGGAGCCGACAATGAGCAGTTCTTC.

A single count supports this clone. V usage is TRBV7-3 and J usage is TRBJ2-2, with D possibly matching TRBD1 (5 bases). The germline gives CDR1 SGHTA, CDR2 FQGTGA. The CDR3 spans 13 residues. V gave up 4 bases and J gave up 8 bases, with 11 bases separating them. The CDR3 coding sequence is TGTGCCAGCAGCTCAACAGGAGTGGGGGAGCTGTTTTTT. Protein: CASSSTGVGELFF.

This sequence joins TRBV4-1 and TRBJ2-3; D may be TRBD2 (6 bases). The CDR3 has 17 residues. Germline V gene sequence: CDR1 MGHRA, CDR2 YSYEKL. V dropped 4 bases and J dropped 0 bases, with 17 bases sitting between them. CDR3 coding DNA: TGCGCCAGCAGCCCAATCGTAGCGGAGACTAGCACAGATACGCAGTATTTT. It is translated as CASSPIVAETSTDTQYF.

The rearrangement uses TRBV27 and TRBJ2-5; 7 bases fit TRBD2. The end of the DNA fits TRBJ2-7 better, so the J call may be wrong. This CDR3 region has 13 residues. Germline CDR1 MNHEY, CDR2 SMNVEV (reference sequence). This CDR3 reads CASSSGTGGEQYF. CDR3 sequence (DNA): TGTGCCAGCAGTTCGGGGACGGGGGGCGAGCAGTACTTC.

The chain uses TRBV5-8 and TRBJ1-2, with no clear D. With 2 bases removed from V and 4 bases from J, the gap between germline ends came to 15 bases. The CDR3 has 15 amino acids. Germline CDR1 and CDR2: SGHTS and YDEGEE. This CDR3 reads CASSFHLGDTYGYTF. In DNA form, the CDR3 reads TGTGCCAGCAGCTTTCATCTGGGTGACACCTATGGCTACACCTTC.

The chain links TRBV9 to TRBJ2-1; a weak D match, TRBD1 (5 bases). The V end was cut by 2 bases, the J end by 5 bases, with 14 bases between. The CDR3 loop spans 15 amino acids. Germline CDR1 and CDR2: SGDLS and YYNGEE. For the CDR3, the DNA is TGTGCCAGCAGCGTCCGTGACAGATTACACAATGAGCAGTTCTTC. This codes for CASSVRDRLHNEQFF.

This clone was counted a single time. The chain's CDR3 is CASSTQVNTEAFF. In DNA form, the CDR3 reads TGTGCCAGCAGCACTCAGGTGAACACTGAAGCTTTCTTT. The chain links TRBV9 to TRBJ1-1; D is undetermined. The CDR3 length is 13 residues. Between the trimmed V and J ends, which lost 4 bases and 0 bases, there was a span of 7 bases. The germline V gene encodes CDR1 SGDLS and CDR2 YYNGEE.

The rearrangement uses TRBV18 and TRBJ2-7, with D possibly TRBD1 on 5 matching bases. V lost 2 bases, J lost 3 bases, and 14 bases lay in between. Per the germline V gene, CDR1 is KGHSH and CDR2 is LQKENI. CDR3 length equals 15 residues. The chain's CDR3 is CASSPRQGPGYEQYF. The CDR3 nucleotides read TGTGCCAGCTCACCAAGGCAGGGCCCCGGCTACGAGCAGTACTTC.

The chain recombines TRBV6-1 with TRBJ1-4; D is perhaps TRBD1 (5 bases). Germline CDR1 is MNHNS and CDR2 is SASEGT. The CDR3 has 14 residues. Trimming left V 10 bases short and J 5 bases short, with 17 bases between. The CDR3 nucleotides read TGTGCCACCACTTTGGGGGGTCAAAATGAAAAACTGTTTTTT. Its translation is CATTLGGQNEKLFF.

The rearrangement uses TRBV6-6 and TRBJ2-1, with D maybe TRBD2 (6 bases). V was trimmed by 6 bases and J by 0 bases, leaving 15 bases between them. CDR3 size: 16 residues. The germline V gene has CDR1 MNHNY and CDR2 SVGAGI (reference sequence). The CDR3 is CASSPLGGISYNEQFF. In DNA, the CDR3 is TGTGCCAGCAGCCCCTTGGGGGGAATCTCCTACAATGAGCAGTTCTTC.

This chain connects TRBV7-9 to TRBJ2-1; D is perhaps TRBD1 (5 bases). CDR3 length equals 14 residues. From germline, CDR1 is SEHNR and CDR2 FQNEAQ (reference sequence). V was trimmed by 1 base and J by 10 bases, leaving 14 bases between them. The CDR3 loop reads CASSLVQGEREQFF. In DNA form, the CDR3 reads TGTGCCAGCAGCTTAGTTCAGGGTGAGAGGGAGCAGTTCTTC. The variable domain in full, completed from reference TRBV7-9 and TRBJ2-1, reads DTGVSQNPRHKITKRGQNVTFRCDPISEHNRLYWYRQTLGQGPEFLTYFQNEAQLEKSRLLSDRFSAERPKGSFSTLEIQRTEQGDSAMYLCASSLVQGEREQFFGPGTRLTVL.

The chain links TRBV10-2 to TRBJ2-7; 8 nucleotides agree with TRBD2. The CDR3 length is 13 residues. The V segment lost 4 bases and the J segment 7 bases; nucleotides outside the gene matches: 6. CDR1 is WSHSY and CDR2 is SAAADI in the germline V gene. The CDR3 nucleotides are TGCGCCAGCAGTGTGGCGGGAGGAGGGGAGCAGTACTTC. Translated: CASSVAGGGEQYF.

The chain combines TRBV5-1 with TRBJ1-3, with 7 bases that match TRBD1. The CDR3 totals 13 residues. The germline V gene has CDR1 SGHRS and CDR2 YFSETQ. With V trimmed by 6 bases and J by 4 bases, 4 bases remained unmatched. CDR3 bases: TGCGCCAGCAACAGGGGTGACGGAAACACCATATATTTT. This codes for CASNRGDGNTIYF.

This clone was seen a handful of times. J is TRBJ2-7 and V is TRBV6-6; 10 bases line up with TRBD1. This CDR3 spans 15 amino acids. V shed 7 bases and J 6 bases; nucleotides not matched to a gene: 12. Germline V lookup: CDR1 MNHNY, CDR2 SVGAGI (reference sequence). CDR3 coding DNA: TGTGCCAGCACCGGAGCACGGGGACAGGGGTCCGAGCAGTACTTC. This encodes CASTGARGQGSEQYF.